The next 13 T cell receptor beta chains were all read from a single sample in a study of technical replicates of blood from a handful of donors. Some clones are missing from TCRdb's copy, which holds only in-frame ones; the method was immunoSEQ multiplex PCR. The sample shows over 80,000 clones, 90% to 97% of them seen only once. The sequenced material came from T cells isolated from PBMCs. The receptors derive from a human donor in good health.

This clone was recorded once. The chain carries TRBV2 and TRBJ2-2; possible D gene TRBD2, 6 bases. The CDR3 runs 14 residues. The V and J ends lost 7 bases and 0 bases respectively, with 9 bases between them. Per germline, CDR1 SNHLY and CDR2 FYNNEI. CDR3 sequence: CASNSGSNTGELFF. The CDR3 nucleotides are TGTGCCAGCAATAGCGGTTCGAACACCGGGGAGCTGTTTTTT.

This clone has a handful of counts. This chain uses TRBV6-5 with TRBJ1-1, with a weak D call TRBD1 (5 bases). The CDR3 spans 13 residues. Germline values: CDR1 MNHEY, CDR2 SVGAGI. The germline V and J ends were trimmed by 5 bases and 1 base, with 8 bases remaining between them. The CDR3 bases are TGTGCCAGCAGTCCCCAGGGGAACACTGAAGCTTTCTTT. Protein: CASSPQGNTEAFF.

The chain carries TRBV6-1 and TRBJ2-1, with D possibly matching TRBD2 (6 bases). Trimming cost V 10 bases and J 1 base, with 8 bases left between them. The CDR3 contains 12 residues. Germline loops: CDR1 MNHNS, CDR2 SASEGT. The DNA for the CDR3 is TGTGCCATCCGGGGGTCCTACAATGAGCAGTTCTTC. Protein sequence: CAIRGSYNEQFF.

This chain uses TRBV16 with TRBJ1-3; D is unresolved. Deletions cut 4 bases from V and 5 bases from J, with 9 bases between. Germline lookup yields CDR1 KGHSY and CDR2 FQNENV. The CDR3 has 13 residues. CDR3 sequence (DNA): TGTGCCAGCAGCCTCCCAGACAGAAACACCATATATTTT. Its translation is CASSLPDRNTIYF.

The rearrangement joins TRBV4-3 to TRBJ2-2; no clear D gene. Deletions cut 1 base from V and 6 bases from J, with 6 bases between. The CDR3 spans 13 residues. Germline values: CDR1 LGHNA, CDR2 YSLEER. The CDR3 bases are TGCGCCAGCAGCCAAGGAAGCGCCGGGGAGCTGTTTTTT. This codes for CASSQGSAGELFF.

The chain employs TRBV19 and TRBJ2-7, with a weak D call TRBD2 (5 bases). V lost 7 bases and J lost 2, with 18 bases in between. The CDR3 is 15 residues long. CDR1 is LNHDA and CDR2 is SQIVND in the germline V gene (reference sequence). CDR3 region: CASTQRAGETYEQYF. The DNA of the CDR3 is TGTGCCAGTACCCAGAGGGCAGGTGAAACCTACGAGCAGTACTTC. Using reference TRBV19 and TRBJ2-7 for the parts outside the CDR3, the full variable domain is DGGITQSPKYLFRKEGQNVTLSCEQNLNHDAMYWYRQDPGQGLRLIYYSQIVNDFQKGDIAEGYSVSREKKESFPLTVTSAQKNPTAFYLCASTQRAGETYEQYFGPGTRLTVT.

The rearrangement joins TRBV27 to TRBJ2-1; no clear D gene. Trimming pared 3 bases from V and 6 bases from J, leaving 3 bases between. The CDR3 has 11 residues. The germline gives CDR1 MNHEY, CDR2 SMNVEV (reference sequence). CDR3 residues: CASSLANEQFF. CDR3 in DNA: TGTGCCAGCAGTTTGGCCAATGAGCAGTTCTTC.

V and J are TRBV6-1 and TRBJ2-2; 9 bases are a match to TRBD1. The CDR3 is 15 amino acids. V gave up 4 bases and J gave up 5 bases; unmatched junction bases: 5. Germline CDR1 reads MNHNS; CDR2 reads SASEGT. The CDR3 region is CASSVDRGETGELFF. CDR3 in DNA: TGTGCCAGCAGTGTGGACAGGGGTGAGACCGGGGAGCTGTTTTTT.

The rearrangement joins TRBV6-1 to TRBJ1-2; 7 positions match TRBD1. Germline lookup yields CDR1 MNHNS and CDR2 SASEGT. Trimming removed 1 base from V and 3 bases from J; junction bases left unmatched: 8. The CDR3 length is 16 residues. This chain's CDR3 is CASSEEEGAPHYGYTF. The DNA for the CDR3 is TGTGCCAGCAGTGAAGAAGAGGGGGCACCCCACTATGGCTACACCTTC.

This clone was seen once. The J gene is TRBJ1-1, the V gene TRBV6-5, with a tentative D call TRBD1 (5 bases). Germline loops: CDR1 MNHEY, CDR2 SVGAGI. V was cut by 4 bases and J by 2 bases, with 11 bases left in between. This CDR3 is built from 14 residues. For the CDR3, the DNA is TGTGCCAGCAGTTCCAGGGTAAGAAACACTGAAGCTTTCTTT. Translating it yields CASSSRVRNTEAFF.

The chain is built from TRBV18 and TRBJ2-7, with 11 bases that match TRBD2. V lost 5 bases and J lost 5; bases outside the gene matches: 5. Germline CDR1 reads KGHSH; CDR2 reads LQKENI. This CDR3 is 14 amino acids long. Here the CDR3 reads CASSTLAGVNEQYF. DNA for the CDR3: TGTGCCAGCTCAACACTAGCGGGAGTCAACGAGCAGTACTTC.

The chain uses TRBV10-3 and TRBJ2-3; 9 bases align to TRBD2. V lost 8 bases and J lost 3; bases outside the gene matches: 3. CDR1 and CDR2 (germline): ENHRY, SYGVKD. The CDR3 contains 13 residues. The CDR3 is CAILREGTDTQYF. In DNA form, the CDR3 reads TGTGCCATCCTGCGGGAGGGGACAGATACGCAGTATTTT.

The rearrangement joins TRBV13 to TRBJ1-1; a possible D gene is TRBD1 (5 bases). CDR1 PRHDT and CDR2 FYEKMQ come from the germline V gene (reference sequence). The CDR3 extends over 14 amino acids. Trimming shortened V by 5 bases and J by 5 bases, and 15 bases separated the two germline ends. The CDR3 protein is CASSISDGGTEAFF. The CDR3 region has the DNA TGTGCCAGCAGCATTAGTGACGGGGGGACTGAAGCTTTCTTT.